This T cell receptor beta chain is drawn from a study of post-analysis software for immune sequencing data. Details on this clonotype: What it recognizes is unknown.

Study outcomes and limitations: In patients, about five TRBV segments were more frequent than in controls, with TRBV5-6, TRBV5-1 and TRBV20-1 among them. Significantly lower normalized Chao1 diversity was found in patients with multiple sclerosis relative to controls.

cDNA libraries for TCR beta contained unique molecular identifiers. Each CDR3 protein gets one entry after TCRdb re-called the PCR reads with MiXCR. The profile shows roughly 700,000 distinct CDR3 sequences, roughly 27% of them singletons. Germline V lookup: CDR1 SQVTM, CDR2 ANQGSEA. Trimming cost V 5 bases and J 1 base, with 10 bases left between them. This CDR3 comprises 13 residues. The clonotype was recovered from a girl under 18 with multiple sclerosis. Sequencing input: blood. The rearrangement uses TRBV29-1 and TRBJ2-3; a weak D match, TRBD2 (5 bases). CDR3 sequence reads: CSVTEGGTDTQYF. In nucleotides, the CDR3 is TGCAGCGTTACTGAGGGCGGCACAGATACGCAGTATTTT.